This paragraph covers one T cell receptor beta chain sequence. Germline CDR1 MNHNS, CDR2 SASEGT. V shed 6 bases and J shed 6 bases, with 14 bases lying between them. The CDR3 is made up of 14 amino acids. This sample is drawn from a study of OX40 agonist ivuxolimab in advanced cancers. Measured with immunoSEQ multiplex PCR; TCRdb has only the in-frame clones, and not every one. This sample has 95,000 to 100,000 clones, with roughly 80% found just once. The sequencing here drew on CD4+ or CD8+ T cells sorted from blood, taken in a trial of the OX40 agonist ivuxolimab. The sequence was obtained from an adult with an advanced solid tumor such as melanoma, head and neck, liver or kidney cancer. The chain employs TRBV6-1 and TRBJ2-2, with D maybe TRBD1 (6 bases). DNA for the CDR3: TGTGCCAGCAGGTCCCCCAGGGGCGCCGGGGAGCTGTTTTTT. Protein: CASRSPRGAGELFF.